The T cell receptor beta chain under discussion was sequenced for a study of PD-L1 blockade in urothelial cancer. For the study at large: There were a median of about 140,000 T cells in blood samples.

The time point denotes: peripheral blood 6 weeks after treatment start. Patients suffered from locally advanced or metastatic urothelial carcinoma. Regarding this clone: Its antigen is unknown.

The CDR3 is 16 residues long. V shed 5 bases, J shed 4 bases, and the junction held 11 bases outside the gene matches. From germline, CDR1 is MRHNA and CDR2 SNTAGT. General study results and limits: Those with durable benefit had larger increases in tumor-associated blood clones at 3 weeks.

TCRdb's table, derived via immunoSEQ multiplex PCR, lists solely in-frame clones and lacks some. The table lists around 49,000 clones, more than 70% of them singletons. V is TRBV6-4 and J is TRBJ2-1; 7 nucleotides align to TRBD1. The starting material was PBMCs, obtained around atezolizumab (anti-PD-L1) treatment. The TCR comes from a man between 60 and 75 years old with urothelial cancer. In DNA form, the CDR3 reads TGTGCCAGCAGTCCACGGACAGGACCTCTTTACAATGAGCAGTTCTTC. The encoded protein is CASSPRTGPLYNEQFF.